The entry below gives a single T cell receptor beta chain sequence along with its context. What it binds is not known. The CDR3 has 17 amino acids. Germline-derived CDR1 and CDR2 are LNHDA and SQIVND (reference sequence). With 3 bases clipped from V and 4 bases from J, the junction kept 10 bases outside the gene matches. The data are from a study of cytomegalovirus exposure and HLA in healthy donors. Across the whole study: Tens of millions of unique TCRs, all from HLA-typed donors, were included in an early release of the data.

Vbeta (60) and Jbeta (13) primers were used in the PCR. Original handling: An analysis performed later counted 70 million to 90 million unique TCR beta chains (roughly 11 million of them shared). Sequencing was performed with immunoSEQ multiplex PCR; in TCRdb, only in-frame clones are kept and a portion is missing. V and J calls and clone size are copied from that table; D and trimming were computed from the DNA. The table shows roughly 150,000 clones, with 65% to 80% occurring only once. The study, taken as a whole, reports: In a later analysis, productive TCRs from donors in an Asian-associated ancestry cluster reportedly carried fewer N-insertions than the cohort mean. Researchers left out some V segments, among them TRBV6-2 and TRBV6-3, as indistinguishable.

The rearrangement links TRBV19 to TRBJ2-1, with TRBD2 matching 9 bases. This TCR derives from a male donor in good health and CMV-seronegative. The sample comprised PBMCs. DNA for the CDR3: TGTGCCAGTAGTATTAGCGGGAGACGGCGATCGTACAATGAGCAGTTCTTC. Translated: CASSISGRRRSYNEQFF.